The present entry profiles one TCR beta chain with its context. The record originates from a study of OX40 agonist ivuxolimab in advanced cancers. Looking at the study overall: The patients received ivuxolimab by intravenous route every 2 weeks at 0.01 to 10 mg/kg.

The germline V gene has CDR1 SGHDT and CDR2 YYEEEE. The J segment lost 1 base and the V segment lost 1 base, leaving 7 bases of the junction unmatched. This CDR3 spans 17 amino acids. Profiling relied on immunoSEQ multiplex PCR, and the TCRdb table lists in-frame clones only, not all of them. The sample shows about 56,000 clones, roughly 82% of them seen only once. Systemic immunosuppression or autoimmune disease history was grounds to exclude patients. Cycle 7 day 1, cycle 4 day 1, and baseline were the timepoints at which blood was sampled. V gene TRBV5-6 combines with J gene TRBJ2-2, with 7 bases matching TRBD1. The receptor was isolated from an adult with an advanced solid tumor such as melanoma, head and neck, liver or kidney cancer. This sample comprised CD4+ or CD8+ T cells sorted from blood, obtained in a trial of the OX40 agonist ivuxolimab. The CDR3 region is CASSLFPDRQNTGELFF. The CDR3, as DNA: TGTGCCAGCAGCTTGTTCCCGGACAGGCAGAACACCGGGGAGCTGTTTTTT.